Each of the 19 T cell receptor beta chains below was sequenced from the same sample in a study of CD8+ T cells in alopecia areata. RNA, once extracted, was reverse transcribed into cDNA for use as the sequencing template. Measured with immunoSEQ multiplex PCR; TCRdb has only the in-frame clones, and not every one. The specimen has around 290,000 clones, none found just once. Cells pooled from cutaneous lymph nodes were sorted on CD4, CD8alpha, NKG2D, NKG2ACE and other markers. Sequencing used CD4+ T cells sorted from a lymph node. The receptor set was obtained from a C3H/HeJ mouse with alopecia areata. For this mouse line, the MHC haplotype is H2-k.

Concerning this clone: Mouse names are used for the genes. Sequencing ends 4 residues short of the CDR3 end; the germline J gene provides the rest. V gene TRBV1 combines with J gene TRBJ2-5; no reliable D call. Trimming stripped 2 bases from V and 2 bases from J, with 5 bases between. The V gene's germline CDR1 is NSQYPW and CDR2 LRSPGD (reference sequence). The CDR3 sequence is 13 residues long. CDR3 DNA (partial): TGCACCTGCAGTGCATCCAGCCAAGAC. It codes for CTCSASSQD. The entire CDR3 protein is CTCSASSQDTQYF. Full variable domain (missing parts from reference TRBV1 and TRBJ2-5): VTLLEQNPRWRLVPRGQAVNLRCILKNSQYPWMSWYQQDLQKQLQWLFTLRSPGDKEVKSLPGADYLATRVTDTELRLQVANMSQGRTLYCTCSASSQDTQYFGPGTRLLVL.

This clone was counted between two and nine times. Germline and genes: mouse. The DNA ends 4 residues before the CDR3 does, and the rest of the CDR3 is filled in from the germline J gene. The chain is built from TRBV13-1 and TRBJ2-5, with D tentatively TRBD1 (6 bases). The CDR3 has 12 amino acids. The germline CDR1 and CDR2 sequences are NSHNY and SYGAGN. CDR3 amino acids: CASSVDRDTQYF. The sequenced part of the CDR3 DNA is TGTGCCAGCAGTGTGGACAGAGAC.

This clone was recorded a few times. Gene names and germline refer to mouse. The read stops 4 residues short of the end of the CDR3; the missing end is completed from the germline J gene. The gene calls are TRBV13-1 and TRBJ2-3; D may be TRBD2 (7 bases). The ends were cut back, 1 base at V and 0 bases at J, with 12 bases in the middle. CDR1 is NSHNY, CDR2 SYGAGN, per germline. This CDR3 is 16 amino acids long. The CDR3 region is CASSDWGAPSAETLYF. The DNA read from the CDR3 is TGTGCCAGCAGTGATTGGGGGGCGCCTAGTGCAGAA.

This clone was detected a few times. These gene names are mouse names. The read finishes 4 residues shy of the CDR3 end, and the germline J gene is used to complete it. This sample also contains other DNA sequences that code for the same CDR3. The chain couples TRBV14 to TRBJ1-1; 11 bases are a match to TRBD1. Trimming took 5 bases from V and 4 from J; bases not matched to a gene: 4. Germline CDR1 and CDR2: SGHDT and FRDEAV. This CDR3 is 14 amino acids long. The CDR3: CASSPGTGGTEVFF. The covered CDR3 bases are TGTGCCAGCAGCCCCGGGACAGGGGGCACA.

This clone was counted only a few times. Mouse germline and gene names are used. Read coverage stops 4 residues before the CDR3 terminus; the germline J gene supplies the remainder. This chain connects TRBV13-3 to TRBJ2-5; TRBD2 matches 7 bases. Germline lookup yields CDR1 NNHDY and CDR2 SYVADS. V shed 2 bases and J 2 bases; nucleotides not matched to a gene: 2. The CDR3 has 14 residues. The CDR3 loop reads CASSELGIQDTQYF. Partial CDR3 DNA: TGTGCCAGCAGTGAACTGGGGATCCAAGAC.

A few counts support this clone. Gene names and germline match the mouse. The read finishes 3 residues shy of the CDR3 end, and the germline J gene is used to complete it. This rearrangement joins TRBV19 to TRBJ1-6, with 8 bases aligning to TRBD1. TRBJ1-6 is noted as an ORF with a role that remains uncertain. V lost 6 bases to trimming and J lost 8 bases; unmatched junction nucleotides: 7. Germline loops: CDR1 FNHDT, CDR2 SITEND (reference sequence). There are 14 residues in the CDR3. CDR3 DNA (partial): TGTGCCAGCACCTCTCAGGGGGCCGATTCGCCC. Translation gives CASTSQGADSP. The full CDR3 sequence reads CASTSQGADSPLYF.

Details on this clone: Gene names are the mouse ones. The read stops 4 residues short of the end of the CDR3; the missing end is completed from the germline J gene. Other DNA sequences in this sample translate to the same CDR3. This rearrangement joins TRBV13-1 to TRBJ2-7, with D perhaps matching TRBD2 (6 bases). This CDR3 spans 12 amino acids. Germline V gene sequence: CDR1 NSHNY, CDR2 SYGAGN. The sequenced CDR3 bases are TGTGCCAGCAGTGTAACTGGGTAT. This translates into CASSVTGY. In full, the CDR3 is CASSVTGYEQYF.

A note on this clone: Gene names follow the mouse nomenclature. The CDR3 end is not reached by the read, which stops 4 residues before it; the germline J gene fills it in. The identical CDR3 is also encoded by other nucleotide sequences in the sample. This rearrangement joins TRBV13-1 to TRBJ2-2; D possibly corresponds to TRBD1 (6 bases). Trimming pared 2 bases from V and 2 bases from J, leaving 7 bases between. From germline, CDR1 is NSHNY and CDR2 SYGAGN. CDR3 length: 14 residues. The part of the CDR3 DNA that was read is TGTGCCAGCAGTGACCAGGGGAACACCGGG. Protein: CASSDQGNTG. The entire CDR3 is CASSDQGNTGQLYF.

This clone turned up a few times. Mouse gene names apply. The read terminates 4 residues ahead of where the CDR3 ends, so the germline J gene completes it. This chain links TRBV31 with TRBJ2-7; 10 nucleotides agree with TRBD1. The CDR3 contains 14 residues. Germline values: CDR1 GKSSPN, CDR2 SITVG. The DNA read from the CDR3 is TGTGCCTGGAGTCTAGGGGACAGGGGAGAT. This encodes CAWSLGDRGD. In full, the CDR3 is CAWSLGDRGDEQYF.

Concerning this clone: Genes here carry mouse names. The read finishes 4 residues shy of the CDR3 end, and the germline J gene is used to complete it. Additional DNA sequences in this sample encode the identical CDR3. The chain joins TRBV19 to TRBJ2-3, with D possibly matching TRBD2 (6 bases). Trimming shortened V by 1 base and J by 1 base, and 7 bases separated the two germline ends. The germline gives CDR1 FNHDT, CDR2 SITEND (reference sequence). This CDR3 contains 14 residues. The sequenced CDR3 bases are TGTGCCAGCAGTATATTGGGGGGTGCAGAA. It encodes CASSILGGAE. The CDR3 in its entirety is CASSILGGAETLYF.

About this clone: Gene names and germline match the mouse. Sequencing ends 4 residues short of the CDR3 end; the germline J gene provides the rest. This chain links TRBV19 with TRBJ2-5; TRBD1 agrees at 8 bases. CDR1 and CDR2 from the germline V gene are FNHDT and SITEND (reference sequence). The CDR3 extends over 15 amino acids. V was clipped by 4 bases and J by 3 bases; unmatched bases: 7. The chain's CDR3 is CASSRITGGQDTQYF. CDR3 DNA, as far as it was read: TGTGCCAGCAGTCGAATTACAGGGGGACAAGAC. Using reference TRBV19 and TRBJ2-5 for the parts outside the CDR3, the full variable domain is GGIITQTPKFLIGQEGQKLTLKCQQNFNHDTMYWYRQDSGKGLRLIYYSITENDLQKGDLSEGYDASREKKSSFSLTVTSAQKNEMAVFLCASSRITGGQDTQYFGPGTRLLVL.

As for this clone: Genes here carry mouse names. The read halts 4 residues ahead of the CDR3 end, with the missing end drawn from the germline J gene. In the same sample, other DNA sequences code for this CDR3. The chain combines TRBV19 with TRBJ2-1; 8 nucleotides match TRBD2. The germline V gene has CDR1 FNHDT and CDR2 SITEND (reference sequence). The CDR3 spans 15 residues. The V segment lost 4 bases and the J segment 1 base; nucleotides outside the gene matches: 4. The covered CDR3 bases are TGTGCCAGCAGTCCGGGGGGGCTGAACTATGCT. This sequence encodes CASSPGGLNYA. The CDR3 reads in full as CASSPGGLNYAEQFF.

Only a few counts were recorded for this clone. The listed genes are named as in mouse. The CDR3 goes on 4 residues after the read ends, and that part is filled in from the germline J gene. The chain recombines TRBV1 with TRBJ2-1, with 9 bases lining up with TRBD2. The CDR3 covers 17 residues. V dropped 1 base and J dropped 0; count of bases not matched to a gene: 4. The germline CDR1 and CDR2 sequences are NSQYPW and LRSPGD (reference sequence). The CDR3 loop reads CTCSAARTGDNYAEQFF. The CDR3 DNA, read in part, is TGCACCTGCAGTGCAGCCCGGACTGGGGATAACTATGCT.

In the case of this clone: Genes and germline come from the mouse. The read gets to within 4 residues of the CDR3 end, and the germline J gene fills in the rest. The chain joins TRBV1 to TRBJ2-4, with 12 positions matching TRBD2. V lost 1 base and J lost 1; bases outside the gene matches: 3. Germline loops: CDR1 NSQYPW, CDR2 LRSPGD (reference sequence). The CDR3 length is 17 residues. The CDR3 DNA, read in part, is TGCACCTGCAGTGCAGTAGGACTGGGGGGGGGTCAAAAC. Its translation is CTCSAVGLGGGQN. The full CDR3 reads CTCSAVGLGGGQNTLYF.

This clone has a handful of counts. All gene names here are mouse names. The sequenced fragment ends 4 residues before the CDR3 boundary, so the rest is inferred from the germline J gene. Within the sample, other DNA sequences also encode this same CDR3. This chain joins TRBV13-1 and TRBJ2-1; 13 bases are a match to TRBD2. CDR3 length equals 14 residues. The V gene's germline CDR1 is NSHNY and CDR2 SYGAGN. The CDR3 bases that were read are TGTGCCAGCAGTGGGACTGGGGGGGCGGCT. Protein sequence: CASSGTGGAA. The whole CDR3 protein is CASSGTGGAAEQFF.

This clone was counted ten times or more. These gene names are mouse names. Coverage ceases 4 residues before the CDR3 finishes, and the germline J gene fills in the end. V gene TRBV1 combines with J gene TRBJ1-2, with 8 bases that match TRBD1. The V gene's germline CDR1 is NSQYPW and CDR2 LRSPGD (reference sequence). CDR3 length: 15 residues. V lost 0 bases, J lost 4 bases, and 4 bases stayed unmatched. The DNA read from the CDR3 is TGCACCTGCAGTGCAGATCAGGGGGCGGGCTCC. This encodes CTCSADQGAGS. The entire CDR3 protein is CTCSADQGAGSDYTF.

For this clone: Any gene name here is a mouse gene name. From the germline J gene comes the end of the CDR3, since the read stops 4 residues before it. This chain links TRBV13-3 with TRBJ1-2; 7 nucleotides match TRBD1. With 2 bases clipped from V and 2 bases from J, the junction kept 6 bases outside the gene matches. The CDR3 extends over 15 amino acids. Germline CDR1 is NNHDY and CDR2 is SYVADS. The CDR3 protein is CASSEEGAGNSDYTF. Partial CDR3 DNA: TGTGCCAGCAGTGAGGAGGGGGCGGGTAACTCC.

This clone occurred a few times. Gene names are mouse gene names. The CDR3 end is not reached by the read, which stops 4 residues before it; the germline J gene fills it in. V gene TRBV14 combines with J gene TRBJ2-7; tentative D call: TRBD2 (6 bases). Trimming removed 1 base at V and 0 bases at J, with 8 bases between. The CDR3 loop spans 14 amino acids. Germline-derived CDR1 and CDR2 are SGHDT and FRDEAV. The DNA read from the CDR3 is TGTGCCAGCAGTTTCACTGGGAGCTCCTAT. This codes for CASSFTGSSY. The CDR3, in full, reads CASSFTGSSYEQYF.

This clone was seen a few times. Gene names and germline refer to mouse. The read terminates 4 residues ahead of where the CDR3 ends, so the germline J gene completes it. Other nucleotide sequences from this sample produce the same CDR3. The V gene is TRBV13-1, the J gene TRBJ2-2; 10 positions agree with TRBD2. There are 15 residues in the CDR3. V lost 5 bases and J lost 1; bases outside the gene matches: 2. Germline V gene lookup returns CDR1 NSHNY and CDR2 SYGAGN. CDR3 DNA (partial): TGTGCCAGCAGGAGGACTGGGGGAAACACCGGG. Its translation is CASRRTGGNTG. From start to end, the CDR3 is CASRRTGGNTGQLYF.